This T cell receptor beta chain is from a study of a mutant IDH1 vaccine in newly diagnosed glioma. Study context: Treated patients showed a male proportion of about 62%, a female proportion of around 40%, and a mean age of approximately 40 years. Patients got radiotherapy, temozolomide, or both beforehand, and most got both.

The V gene's germline CDR1 is SGDLS and CDR2 YYNGEE. The CDR3 is made up of 17 amino acids. V gave up 3 bases and J gave up 6 bases; unmatched junction bases: 14. TCRdb keeps only in-frame clones here, not all; method: immunoSEQ multiplex PCR. The sample has some 60,000 clones; roughly 80% are singletons. The time point denotes: week 35, safety follow-up. Vaccination used 300 ug of mutant IDH1 20-mer peptide per dose, with topical imiquimod. Across weeks 1, 3, 5, 7, 11, 15, 19 and 23, patients received a vaccination each time, eight in all. Concerning this clone itself: Antigen: not known.

Specimen: PBMCs, collected from a glioma patient whose treatment included an IDH1 peptide vaccine. The chain couples TRBV9 to TRBJ2-2; 7 bases fit TRBD2. The receptor was derived from a man aged 35-49 years with glioma. CDR3 residues: CASSANVEGRASGELFF. The CDR3 nucleotides are TGTGCCAGCAGCGCAAATGTGGAAGGGAGGGCCTCCGGGGAGCTGTTTTTT.